The rows below give T cell receptor beta chains drawn from one sample of a study of response to subunit inactivated influenza vaccine. Each CDR3 protein gets one entry after TCRdb re-called the RT-PCR reads with MiXCR. Here the sample spans more than 450,000 distinct CDR3 sequences, around 10% being singletons. These sequences were also reported in another study, on T cells expressing NK-cell markers.

Sample: PBMCs from blood, taken on the day of vaccination. The receptors stem from a man aged 45 to 65 who received an inactivated influenza vaccine. Each CDR3 is given with its conserved first and last residue. Fields, in order: CDR3 length, clone size, J gene, D gene, V gene, CDR3 protein, CDR3 DNA. The D gene is left open where the match is weak. Size is stated for part of the rows, as once, few or many counts, or as a class when the clone is expanded.

>14|many|TRBJ2-5|-|TRBV18
CASSPPRQQETQYF
TGTGCCAGCTCACCACCGCGCCAGCAAGAGACCCAGTACTTC
>14|-|TRBJ2-1|-|TRBV18
CASSPPGIINEQFF
TGTGCCAGCTCACCACCCGGGATAATCAATGAGCAGTTCTTC
>12|-|TRBJ2-7|-|TRBV7-2
CASSWTDREQYF
TGTGCCAGCAGCTGGACCGACAGGGAGCAGTACTTC
>13|few|TRBJ1-5|-|TRBV20-1
CSVPGRTNQPQHF
TGCAGTGTTCCGGGACGGACAAATCAGCCCCAGCATTTT
>14|-|TRBJ2-7|-|TRBV7-9
CASTTGPAPFEQYF
TGTGCCAGCACCACCGGGCCCGCTCCCTTCGAGCAGTACTTC
>14|-|TRBJ1-4|-|TRBV15
CATSGHGGNEKLFF
TGTGCCACCAGCGGCCACGGAGGTAATGAAAAACTGTTTTTT
>19|-|TRBJ2-3|TRBD2|TRBV19
CASSIASGGPYISTDTQYF
TGTGCCAGTAGTATAGCTAGCGGGGGGCCTTATATTAGCACAGATACGCAGTATTTT
>14|-|TRBJ1-5|-|TRBV29-1
CSVVLRDSNQPQHF
TGCAGCGTTGTCCTCCGGGACAGCAATCAGCCCCAGCATTTT
>14|-|TRBJ1-1|-|TRBV10-2
CASSVVSGTTEAFF
TGCGCCAGCAGTGTAGTATCGGGGACAACTGAAGCTTTCTTT
>17|few|TRBJ2-5|TRBD2|TRBV6-5
CASSYLTSGGHQETQYF
TGTGCCAGCAGTTATCTGACTAGCGGGGGGCACCAAGAGACCCAGTACTTC
>20|few|TRBJ1-3|-|TRBV27
CASSLNGPHFRQGTGNTIYF
TGTGCCAGCAGTTTAAACGGCCCGCATTTCAGGCAGGGGACTGGAAACACCATATATTTT
>13|-|TRBJ2-1|TRBD2|TRBV28
CASNSGRYNEQFF
TGTGCCAGCAATAGCGGGAGATATAATGAGCAGTTCTTC
>15|-|TRBJ1-4|-|TRBV12-3/TRBV12-4
CASSASGLRNEKLFF
TGTGCCAGCAGTGCCTCGGGACTCAGGAATGAAAAACTGTTTTTT
>15|few|TRBJ1-5|-|TRBV6-2/TRBV6-3
CASSYSSQGHQPQHF
TGTGCCAGCAGTTACTCGAGTCAGGGGCATCAGCCCCAGCATTTT
>13|many|TRBJ1-6|-|TRBV6-5
CASSYPGNSPLHF
TGTGCCAGCAGTTATCCAGGGAATTCACCCCTCCACTTT
>15|-|TRBJ1-2|-|TRBV6-2/TRBV6-3
CASSYLRTGVDGYTF
TGTGCCAGCAGCTATCTGCGGACGGGGGTGGATGGCTACACCTTC
>15|few|TRBJ2-5|-|TRBV7-6
CASSLYSGTGETQYF
TGTGCCAGCAGCTTGTATTCCGGGACCGGGGAGACCCAGTACTTC
>12|-|TRBJ2-7|-|TRBV28
CASSLLYYEQYF
TGTGCCAGCAGCCTACTATACTACGAGCAGTACTTC
>18|many|TRBJ2-6|-|TRBV5-1
CASSLELRQHSGANVLTF
TGCGCCAGCAGCTTGGAACTTAGACAGCACTCTGGGGCCAACGTCCTGACTTTC
>14|few|TRBJ1-5|-|TRBV12-3/TRBV12-4
CASSFSPSKWPQHF
TGTGCCAGCAGTTTTAGTCCTTCCAAATGGCCCCAGCATTTT
>15|-|TRBJ2-7|-|TRBV20-1
CSARDFKGETYEQYF
TGCAGTGCTAGAGATTTCAAGGGGGAAACCTACGAGCAGTACTTC
>16|many|TRBJ2-1|-|TRBV20-1
CSARDGGLASYNEQFF
TGCAGTGCTAGAGATGGCGGCCTAGCTTCCTACAATGAGCAGTTCTTC
>14|-|TRBJ2-3|-|TRBV7-2
CASRSQGYTDTQYF
TGTGCCAGCAGGTCACAGGGATACACAGATACGCAGTATTTT